This TCR beta chain was observed in a study of blood T cell repertoires in COVID-19. The wider study: Specimens from acute and convalescent COVID-19 originated in the United States, Italy and Spain. Nucleic acid was either cDNA or gDNA, and it came from T cells, B-cell-depleted T cells, or PBMCs.

In the original workflow: Amplification of reference gene primers provided the estimated nucleated cell counts. Measured with immunoSEQ multiplex PCR; TCRdb has only the in-frame clones, and not every one. V and J calls and clone size are those listed in that table; D and trimming were worked out from the DNA. The sample yields about 83,000 clones, 86% seen once. This CDR3 is built from 16 residues. Germline lookup yields CDR1 SGHAT and CDR2 FQNNGV. The germline V and J ends were trimmed by 2 bases and 3 bases, with 13 bases remaining between them. The sample taken for sequencing was peripheral blood. This rearrangement joins TRBV11-2 to TRBJ1-4, with D possibly matching TRBD1 (5 bases). The receptor was isolated from a man aged 50 or older with active COVID-19. CDR3 residues: CASSLQGGRANEKLFF. CDR3 coding DNA: TGTGCCAGCAGCTTACAGGGAGGGCGGGCTAATGAAAAACTGTTTTTT.